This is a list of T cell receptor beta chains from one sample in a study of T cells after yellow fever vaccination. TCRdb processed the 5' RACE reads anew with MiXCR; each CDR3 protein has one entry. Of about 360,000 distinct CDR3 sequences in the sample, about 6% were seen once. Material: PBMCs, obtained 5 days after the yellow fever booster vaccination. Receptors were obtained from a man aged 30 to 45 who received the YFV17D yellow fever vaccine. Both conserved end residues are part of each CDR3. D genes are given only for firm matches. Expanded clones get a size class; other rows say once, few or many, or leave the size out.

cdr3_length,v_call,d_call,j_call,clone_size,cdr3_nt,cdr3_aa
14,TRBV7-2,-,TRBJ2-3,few,TGTGCCAGCAGCCCGCCCCTTAGCACAGATACGCAGTATTTT,CASSPPLSTDTQYF
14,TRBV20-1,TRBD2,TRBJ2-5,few,TGCAGTGCTAGAGATGTCCTAGCGGAAGAGACCCAGTACTTC,CSARDVLAEETQYF
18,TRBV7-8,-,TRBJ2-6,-,TGTGCCAGCAGCCACGTCGGACGGACGAGCTCTGGGGCCAACGTCCTGACTTTC,CASSHVGRTSSGANVLTF
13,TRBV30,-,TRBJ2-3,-,TGTGCCTGGAGTGTATTTACGGGTAATACGCAGTATTTT,CAWSVFTGNTQYF
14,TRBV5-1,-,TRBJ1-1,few,TGCGCCAGCAGCTTGGCGAGCGGAGGGACTGAAGCTTTCTTT,CASSLASGGTEAFF
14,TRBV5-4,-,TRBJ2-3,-,TGTGCCAGCAGCGAAGGGCCGCCCACAGATACGCAGTATTTT,CASSEGPPTDTQYF
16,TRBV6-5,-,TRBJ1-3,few,TGTGCCAGCAGTTACTCGTTCGGAGGGCTTGGAAACACCATATATTTT,CASSYSFGGLGNTIYF
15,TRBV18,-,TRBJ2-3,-,TGTGCCAGCTCACCACCCAAAAACGGGATGACGACGCAGTATTTT,CASSPPKNGMTTQYF
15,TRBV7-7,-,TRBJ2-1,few,TGTGCTAGCAGCTTAGGTCCCCTCTCCTACAATGAGCAGTTCTTC,CASSLGPLSYNEQFF
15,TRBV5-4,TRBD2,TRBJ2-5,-,TGTGCCAGCAGCTTGTGGCTAGCGGGAGCTGAGACCCAGTACTTC,CASSLWLAGAETQYF
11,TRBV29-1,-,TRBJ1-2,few,TGCAGCGTCGCAGAACCTGCTTATGGGGACTTC,CSVAEPAYGDF
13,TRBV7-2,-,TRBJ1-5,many,TGTGCCAGCAGCCCCGGGGTAAATCAGCCCCAGCATTTT,CASSPGVNQPQHF
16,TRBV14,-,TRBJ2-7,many,TGTGCCAGCAGCCAGGGGGGAACCCGGGGCTCCTACGAGCAGTACTTC,CASSQGGTRGSYEQYF
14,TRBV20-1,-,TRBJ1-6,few,TGCAGTGCTAGAGATTCGACAGGCAATTCACCCCTCCACTTT,CSARDSTGNSPLHF
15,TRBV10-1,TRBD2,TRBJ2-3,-,TGCGCCAGCAGTAGGACTAGCGGGAGTCGCGATACGCAGTATTTT,CASSRTSGSRDTQYF
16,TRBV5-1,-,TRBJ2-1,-,TGCGCCAGCAGCTTGGAAGCGGCTAGCTCCTACAATGAGCAGTTCTTC,CASSLEAASSYNEQFF
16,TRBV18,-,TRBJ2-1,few,TGTGCCAGCTCACTGAAGACGGGAGACTCCTACAATGAGCAGTTCTTC,CASSLKTGDSYNEQFF
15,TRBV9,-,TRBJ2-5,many,TGTGCCAGCAGCGTAGGTTTAGACATCGTAGAGACCCAGTACTTC,CASSVGLDIVETQYF
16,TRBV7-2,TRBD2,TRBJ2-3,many,TGTGCCAGCAGCTTCATAGCGGGCGCTAGCACAGATACGCAGTATTTT,CASSFIAGASTDTQYF
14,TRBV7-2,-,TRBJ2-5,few,TGTGCCAGCAGCTATAGTCAGGCGGCGGAGACCCAGTACTTC,CASSYSQAAETQYF
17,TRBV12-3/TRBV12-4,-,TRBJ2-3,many,TGTGCCAGCAGCCCCTTTCGCAATTCTGGTAGCACAGATACGCAGTATTTT,CASSPFRNSGSTDTQYF
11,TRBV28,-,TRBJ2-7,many,TGTGCCAGCGGCAACTCCTACGAGCAGTACTTC,CASGNSYEQYF
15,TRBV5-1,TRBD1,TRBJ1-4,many,TGCGCCAGCAGCCCGCAGGGGGCTTATAATGAAAAACTGTTTTTT,CASSPQGAYNEKLFF
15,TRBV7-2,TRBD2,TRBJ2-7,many,TGTGCCAGCAGCAGGACTAGCGGGAATTTCTACGAGCAGTACTTC,CASSRTSGNFYEQYF
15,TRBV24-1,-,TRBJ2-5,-,TGTGCCACCAGTGACTCGAGGGGACGCGGTGAGACCCAGTACTTC,CATSDSRGRGETQYF
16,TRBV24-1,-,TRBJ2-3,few,TGTGCCACCAGTGATCGAGTGGGAGGCCTCACAGATACGCAGTATTTT,CATSDRVGGLTDTQYF
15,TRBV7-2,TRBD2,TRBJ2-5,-,TGTGCCAGCAGCTTAGTCTTGGCGGGAGGAAAGACCCAGTACTTC,CASSLVLAGGKTQYF
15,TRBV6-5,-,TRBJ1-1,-,TGTGCCAGCAGTTACGCCAGGATCGTGAACACTGAAGCTTTCTTT,CASSYARIVNTEAFF
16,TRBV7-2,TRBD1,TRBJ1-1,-,TGTGCCAGCAGCTTGGGGACAGGGGGTTTGAACACTGAAGCTTTCTTT,CASSLGTGGLNTEAFF
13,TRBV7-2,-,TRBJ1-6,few,TGTGCCAGCAGCTTATTGGGGAACGGACCCCTCCACTTT,CASSLLGNGPLHF
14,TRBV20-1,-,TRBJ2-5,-,TGCAGTGCTTCCTCCCAGACTACCCAAGAGACCCAGTACTTC,CSASSQTTQETQYF
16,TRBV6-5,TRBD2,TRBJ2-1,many,TGTGCCAGCAGCCCGAGGACTAGCGGAAATTACAATGAGCAGTTCTTC,CASSPRTSGNYNEQFF
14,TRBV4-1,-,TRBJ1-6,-,TGCGCCAGCAGCCACCTCGGGGGGCTGGCACCCCTCCACTTT,CASSHLGGLAPLHF
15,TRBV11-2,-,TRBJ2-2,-,TGTGCCAGCAGTTGGCAGGGCCTGAACACCGGGGAGCTGTTTTTT,CASSWQGLNTGELFF
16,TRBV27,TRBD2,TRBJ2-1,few,TGTGCCAGCAGTTTATCGGGGACTAGCGGGAACAATGAGCAGTTCTTC,CASSLSGTSGNNEQFF
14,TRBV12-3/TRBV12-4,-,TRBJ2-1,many,TGTGCCAGCAGTTTATGGCCGACCCACAATGAGCAGTTCTTC,CASSLWPTHNEQFF
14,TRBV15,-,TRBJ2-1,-,TGTGCCACCAGCAGAGAAGCTAGCAGCAATGAGCAGTTCTTC,CATSREASSNEQFF
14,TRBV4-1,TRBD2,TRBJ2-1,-,TGCGCCAGCAGCCAAGACGGGAGGGCCTATGAGCAGTTCTTC,CASSQDGRAYEQFF
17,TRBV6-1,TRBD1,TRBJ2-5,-,TGTGCCAGCAGTCCTACAGGGGGACCTCCAAACCAAGAGACCCAGTACTTC,CASSPTGGPPNQETQYF
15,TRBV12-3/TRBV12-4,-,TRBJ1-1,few,TGTGCCAGCAGTTTGGATGGGCCTCCGAACACTGAAGCTTTCTTT,CASSLDGPPNTEAFF
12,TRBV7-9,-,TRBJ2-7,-,TGTGCCAGCAGTCGGGAAGTCTACGAGCAGTACTTC,CASSREVYEQYF
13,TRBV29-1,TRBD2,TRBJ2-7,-,TGCAGCGTTGTCGGTAGCGGGAGACACGAGCAGTACTTC,CSVVGSGRHEQYF
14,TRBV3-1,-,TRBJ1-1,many,TGTGCCAGCAGCCAAGATACGGTTAACACTGAAGCTTTCTTT,CASSQDTVNTEAFF
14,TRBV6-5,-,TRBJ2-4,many,TGTGCCAGCAGTTATATCGGGCCAGAAAGCATTCAGTACTTC,CASSYIGPESIQYF
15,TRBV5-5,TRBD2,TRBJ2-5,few,TGTGCCAGCAGCTTAGCCAGCGGGGGTCCAATGACCCAGTACTTC,CASSLASGGPMTQYF
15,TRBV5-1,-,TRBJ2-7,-,TGCGCCAGCAGCTTGGAACTGGACAGACCTTACGAGCAGTACTTC,CASSLELDRPYEQYF
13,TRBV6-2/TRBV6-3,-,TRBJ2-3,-,TGTGCCATCCAGGATGACGGGACAGATACGCAGTATTTT,CAIQDDGTDTQYF
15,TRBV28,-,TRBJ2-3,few,TGTGCCAGCAGTCTTCTAGCTTCTAGCACAGATACGCAGTATTTT,CASSLLASSTDTQYF